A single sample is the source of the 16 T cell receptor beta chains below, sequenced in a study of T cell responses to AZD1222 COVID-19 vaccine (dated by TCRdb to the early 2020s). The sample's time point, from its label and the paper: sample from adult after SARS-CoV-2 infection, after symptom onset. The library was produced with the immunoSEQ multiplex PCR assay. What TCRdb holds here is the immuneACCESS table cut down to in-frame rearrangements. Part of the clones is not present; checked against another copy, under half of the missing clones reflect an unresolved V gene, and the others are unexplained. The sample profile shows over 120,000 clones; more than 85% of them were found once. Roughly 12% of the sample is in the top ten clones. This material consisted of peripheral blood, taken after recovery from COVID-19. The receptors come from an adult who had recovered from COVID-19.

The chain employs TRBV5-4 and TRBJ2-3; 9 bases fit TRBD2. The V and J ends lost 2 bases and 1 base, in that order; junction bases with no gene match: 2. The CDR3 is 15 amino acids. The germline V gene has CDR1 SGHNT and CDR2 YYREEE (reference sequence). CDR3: CASSFGTSRTDTQYF. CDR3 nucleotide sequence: TGTGCCAGCAGCTTCGGGACTAGCCGCACAGATACGCAGTATTTT.

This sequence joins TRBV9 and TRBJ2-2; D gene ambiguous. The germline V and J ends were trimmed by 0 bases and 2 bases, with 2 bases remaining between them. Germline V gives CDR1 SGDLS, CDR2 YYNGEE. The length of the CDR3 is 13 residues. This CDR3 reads CASSVDNTGELFF. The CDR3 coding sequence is TGTGCCAGCAGCGTAGACAACACCGGGGAGCTGTTTTTT.

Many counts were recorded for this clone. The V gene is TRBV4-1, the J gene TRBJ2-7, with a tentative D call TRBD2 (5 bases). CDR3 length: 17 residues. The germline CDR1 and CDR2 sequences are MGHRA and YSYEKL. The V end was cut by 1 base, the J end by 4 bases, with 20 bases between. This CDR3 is CASSQVGLATKNYEQYF. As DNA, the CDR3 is TGCGCCAGCAGCCAAGTAGGACTGGCCACGAAGAATTACGAGCAGTACTTC.

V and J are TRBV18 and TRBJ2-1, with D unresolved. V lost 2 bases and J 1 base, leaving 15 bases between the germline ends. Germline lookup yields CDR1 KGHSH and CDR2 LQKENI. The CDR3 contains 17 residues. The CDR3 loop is CASSPRSTVGSYNEQFF. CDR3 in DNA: TGTGCCAGCTCACCAAGATCTACAGTAGGGTCCTACAATGAGCAGTTCTTC.

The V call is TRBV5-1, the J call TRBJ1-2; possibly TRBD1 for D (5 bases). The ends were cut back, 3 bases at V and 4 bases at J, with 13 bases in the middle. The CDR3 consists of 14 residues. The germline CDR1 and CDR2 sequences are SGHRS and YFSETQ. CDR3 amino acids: CASSWGYAVYGYTF. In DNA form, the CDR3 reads TGCGCCAGCAGCTGGGGGTATGCGGTCTATGGCTACACCTTC.

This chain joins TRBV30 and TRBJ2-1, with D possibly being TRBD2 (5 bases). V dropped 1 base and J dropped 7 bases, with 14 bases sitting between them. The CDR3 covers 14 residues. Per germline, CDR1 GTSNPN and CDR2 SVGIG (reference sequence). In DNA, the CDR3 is TGTGCCTGGAGTGCGCAGCGGAGAGGTAATGAGCAGTTCTTC. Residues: CAWSAQRRGNEQFF.

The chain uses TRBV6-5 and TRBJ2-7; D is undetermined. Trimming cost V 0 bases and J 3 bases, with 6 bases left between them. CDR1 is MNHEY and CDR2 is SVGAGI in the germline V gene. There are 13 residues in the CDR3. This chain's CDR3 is CASSYSGRYEQYF. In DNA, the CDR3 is TGTGCCAGCAGTTACTCTGGCCGCTACGAGCAGTACTTC.

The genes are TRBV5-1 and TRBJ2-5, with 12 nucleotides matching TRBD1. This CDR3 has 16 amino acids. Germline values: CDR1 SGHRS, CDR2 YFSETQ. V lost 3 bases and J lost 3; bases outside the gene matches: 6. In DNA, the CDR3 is TGCGCCAGCAGCTATCCCGGGACAGGGGGCGAAGAGACCCAGTACTTC. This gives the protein CASSYPGTGGEETQYF.

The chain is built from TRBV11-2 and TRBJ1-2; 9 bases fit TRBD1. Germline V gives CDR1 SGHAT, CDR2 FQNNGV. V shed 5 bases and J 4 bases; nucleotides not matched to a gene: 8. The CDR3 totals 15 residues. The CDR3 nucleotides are TGTGCCAGCAGCCCAGCGACAGGGGGTAGCTATGGCTACACCTTC. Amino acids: CASSPATGGSYGYTF.

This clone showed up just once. The CDR3 spells CASSRGRSTDTQYF. For the CDR3, the DNA is TGTGCCAGCAGTAGGGGAAGAAGCACAGATACGCAGTATTTT. The V and J genes are TRBV6-6 and TRBJ2-3; possible D gene TRBD1, 5 bases. Germline V gene lookup returns CDR1 MNHNY and CDR2 SVGAGI (reference sequence). CDR3 length equals 14 residues. Trimming stripped 5 bases from V and 0 bases from J, with 9 bases between.

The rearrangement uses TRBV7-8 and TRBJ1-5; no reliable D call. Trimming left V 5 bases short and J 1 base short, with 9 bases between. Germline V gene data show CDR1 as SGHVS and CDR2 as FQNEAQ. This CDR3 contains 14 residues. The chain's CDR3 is CASSPDRSNQPQHF. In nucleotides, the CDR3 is TGTGCCAGCAGCCCAGACCGGAGCAATCAGCCCCAGCATTTT.

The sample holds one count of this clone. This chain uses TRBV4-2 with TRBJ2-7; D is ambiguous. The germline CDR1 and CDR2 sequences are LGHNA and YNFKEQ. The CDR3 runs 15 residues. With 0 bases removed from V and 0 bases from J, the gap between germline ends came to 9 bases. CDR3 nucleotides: TGTGCCAGCAGCCAAGATAGGCCTAGCTCCTACGAGCAGTACTTC. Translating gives CASSQDRPSSYEQYF.

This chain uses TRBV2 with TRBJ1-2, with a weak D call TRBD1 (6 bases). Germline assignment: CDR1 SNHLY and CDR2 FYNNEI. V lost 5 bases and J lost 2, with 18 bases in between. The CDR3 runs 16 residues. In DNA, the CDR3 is TGTGCCAGCAGTCAGCAGGGGAGCGGGCTAAACTATGGCTACACCTTC. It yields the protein CASSQQGSGLNYGYTF.

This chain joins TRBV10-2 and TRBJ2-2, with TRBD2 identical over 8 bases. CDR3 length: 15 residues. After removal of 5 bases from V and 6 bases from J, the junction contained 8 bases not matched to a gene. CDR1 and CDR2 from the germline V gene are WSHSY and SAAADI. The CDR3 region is CASSLAGWGAGELFF. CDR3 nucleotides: TGCGCCAGCAGTTTAGCGGGATGGGGAGCCGGGGAGCTGTTTTTT.

In DNA form, the CDR3 reads TGTGCCAGCAGTGAGGAAGCGGGAGGCACATACGAGCAGTACTTC. Amino acids: CASSEEAGGTYEQYF. The chain combines TRBV6-1 with TRBJ2-7; 9 nucleotides agree with TRBD2. The CDR3 has 15 amino acids. Unmatched junction bases numbered 7, after V lost 3 bases and J lost 4 bases. Germline CDR1 is MNHNS and CDR2 is SASEGT.

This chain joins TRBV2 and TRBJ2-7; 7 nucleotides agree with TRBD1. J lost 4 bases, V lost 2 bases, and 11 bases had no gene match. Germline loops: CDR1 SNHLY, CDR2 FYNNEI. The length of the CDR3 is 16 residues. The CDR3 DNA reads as TGTGCCAGCAGTGAACCGAAGGGGGCCGGTCCTTACGAGCAGTACTTC. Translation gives CASSEPKGAGPYEQYF.